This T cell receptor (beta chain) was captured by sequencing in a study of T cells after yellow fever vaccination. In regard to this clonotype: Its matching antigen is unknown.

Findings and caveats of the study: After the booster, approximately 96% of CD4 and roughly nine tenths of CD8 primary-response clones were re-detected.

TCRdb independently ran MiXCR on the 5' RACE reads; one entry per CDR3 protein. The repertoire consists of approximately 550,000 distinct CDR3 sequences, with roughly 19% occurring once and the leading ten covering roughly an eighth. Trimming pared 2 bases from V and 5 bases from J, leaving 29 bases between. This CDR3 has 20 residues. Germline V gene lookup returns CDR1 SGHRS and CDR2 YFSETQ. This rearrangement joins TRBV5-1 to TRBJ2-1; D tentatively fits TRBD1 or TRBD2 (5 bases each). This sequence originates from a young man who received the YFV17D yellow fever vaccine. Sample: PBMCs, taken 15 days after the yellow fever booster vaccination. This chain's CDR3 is CASSLVPLAGQTRVNNEQFF. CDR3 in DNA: TGCGCCAGCAGCTTAGTTCCCCTCGCAGGGCAGACGAGGGTCAACAATGAGCAGTTCTTC.